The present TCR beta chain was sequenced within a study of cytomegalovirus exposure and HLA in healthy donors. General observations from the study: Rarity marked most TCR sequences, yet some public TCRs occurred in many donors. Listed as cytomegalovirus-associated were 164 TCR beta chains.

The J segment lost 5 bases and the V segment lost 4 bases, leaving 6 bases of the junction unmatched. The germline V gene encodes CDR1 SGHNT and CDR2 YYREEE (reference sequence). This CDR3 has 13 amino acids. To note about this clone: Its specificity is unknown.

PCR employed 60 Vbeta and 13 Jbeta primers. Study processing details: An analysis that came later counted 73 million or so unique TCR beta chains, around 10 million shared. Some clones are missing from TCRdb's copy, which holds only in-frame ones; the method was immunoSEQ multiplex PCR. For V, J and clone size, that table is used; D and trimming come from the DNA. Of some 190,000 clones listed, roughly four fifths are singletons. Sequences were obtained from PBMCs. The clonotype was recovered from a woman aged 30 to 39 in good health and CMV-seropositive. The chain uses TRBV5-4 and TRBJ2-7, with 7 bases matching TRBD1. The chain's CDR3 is CASSPDREHEQYF. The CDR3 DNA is TGTGCCAGCAGCCCAGACAGGGAGCACGAGCAGTACTTC.